A single sample is the source of the 28 T cell receptor beta chains below, sequenced in a study of blood T cell repertoires in COVID-19. Assay used: immunoSEQ multiplex PCR; TCRdb lists only in-frame clones, some missing. This sample yields over 60,000 clones, of which 76% are seen a single time; 15% belongs to the top ten. Sequenced: peripheral blood. The source is a man in his sixties with COVID-19, enrolled during active disease.

The chain couples TRBV2 to TRBJ2-4; 8 positions agree with TRBD2. Per germline, CDR1 SNHLY and CDR2 FYNNEI. This CDR3 is built from 13 residues. Trimming removed 6 bases from V and 8 bases from J; junction bases left unmatched: 6. The chain's CDR3 is CASRVDGGDIQYF. The CDR3 nucleotides are TGTGCCAGCAGGGTCGACGGGGGGGACATTCAGTACTTC.

The CDR3 spells CASSLLTSGTSNEQFF. The CDR3 coding sequence is TGTGCCAGCAGTTTGTTGACTAGCGGGACTAGCAATGAGCAGTTCTTC. The chain links TRBV28 to TRBJ2-1, with TRBD2 matching 11 bases. The ends lost 3 bases at V and 6 bases at J; junction bases unmatched: 7. This CDR3 region has 16 residues. Germline V CDR1 and CDR2: MDHEN, SYDVKM.

This clone was counted a single time. The chain uses TRBV6-6 and TRBJ2-2; D not resolved. Trimming pared 6 bases from V and 3 bases from J, leaving 17 bases between. The CDR3 runs 16 residues. CDR1 MNHNY and CDR2 SVGAGI come from the germline V gene (reference sequence). The CDR3 sequence: CASSLTLDDYTGELFF. CDR3 sequence (DNA): TGTGCCAGCAGCCTTACCCTCGATGACTACACCGGGGAGCTGTTTTTT.

The chain carries TRBV10-3 and TRBJ1-2, with D perhaps TRBD1 (5 bases). The CDR3 has 14 residues. Germline V gene sequence: CDR1 ENHRY, CDR2 SYGVKD. The ends were cut back, 0 bases at V and 8 bases at J, with 13 bases in the middle. CDR3 in amino acids: CAISESGRVKGYTF. For the CDR3, the DNA is TGTGCCATCAGTGAGTCTGGCAGGGTGAAAGGCTACACCTTC.

V usage is TRBV28 and J usage is TRBJ1-2; 7 bases agree with TRBD1. V shed 7 bases and J 7 bases; nucleotides not matched to a gene: 9. The CDR3 has 13 amino acids. CDR1 is MDHEN, CDR2 SYDVKM, per germline. This chain's CDR3 is CASTLDRVGGYTF. CDR3 sequence (DNA): TGTGCCAGCACCCTCGACAGGGTAGGTGGCTACACCTTC.

The V call is TRBV19, the J call TRBJ1-5; D perhaps matches TRBD1 (6 bases). Trimming stripped 4 bases from V and 3 bases from J, with 10 bases between. The CDR3 sequence is 14 residues long. Looked up from germline, CDR1 is LNHDA and CDR2 is SQIVND (reference sequence). In nucleotides, the CDR3 is TGTGCCAGTAGTAAGGACAGAAACAATCAGCCCCAGCATTTT. Translating it yields CASSKDRNNQPQHF.

Turning to this clone: The same CDR3 is also encoded by other DNA sequences in this sample. The chain carries TRBV10-3 and TRBJ2-3, with 8 bases fitting TRBD1. The CDR3 totals 15 residues. V dropped 5 bases and J dropped 1; count of bases not matched to a gene: 5. CDR1 and CDR2 from the germline V gene are ENHRY and SYGVKD. The CDR3 nucleotides are TGTGCCATCAGTACCGGACAGGGTGGCACAGATACGCAGTATTTT. Translating gives CAISTGQGGTDTQYF.

The chain recombines TRBV2 with TRBJ2-4; the D is unclear. CDR3 length: 14 residues. The V gene lost 2 bases and the J gene lost 0 bases, with 5 bases spanning the gap. The germline V gene has CDR1 SNHLY and CDR2 FYNNEI. Here the CDR3 reads CASSEREAKNIQYF. Written as DNA, the CDR3 is TGTGCCAGCAGTGAAAGAGAAGCCAAAAACATTCAGTACTTC.

The CDR3 loop is CASSFPSGSSYEQYF. DNA of the CDR3: TGTGCCAGCAGCTTCCCTAGCGGGAGCTCCTACGAGCAGTACTTC. The rearrangement uses TRBV5-6 and TRBJ2-7; 10 bases are shared with TRBD2. This CDR3 spans 15 amino acids. CDR1 SGHDT and CDR2 YYEEEE come from the germline V gene. V shed 2 bases and J 0 bases; nucleotides not matched to a gene: 2.

The V call is TRBV2, the J call TRBJ1-6, with D possibly TRBD1 on 6 matching bases. Germline V gives CDR1 SNHLY, CDR2 FYNNEI. This CDR3 contains 14 residues. V was shortened by 6 bases and J by 5 bases, with 11 bases between the two germline ends. The CDR3 coding sequence is TGTGCCAGCAGCCCAGGGGCCCATAATTCACCCCTCCACTTT. It yields the protein CASSPGAHNSPLHF.

The rearrangement links TRBV29-1 to TRBJ1-1, with D possibly being TRBD1 (5 bases). This CDR3 is built from 13 residues. The germline V gene has CDR1 SQVTM and CDR2 ANQGSEA. V lost 4 bases and J lost 6, with 15 bases in between. The CDR3 region has the DNA TGCAGCGTTGCGGGGGACGGGGGGGCTGAAGCTTTCTTT. It is translated as CSVAGDGGAEAFF.

The chain has TRBV7-2 and TRBJ2-7; TRBD2 agrees at 7 bases. V lost 1 base, J lost 2 bases, and 5 bases stayed unmatched. Germline V gene data show CDR1 as SGHTA and CDR2 as FQGNSA. The CDR3 covers 15 residues. The CDR3 nucleotides read TGTGCCAGCAGCTTAGGGGGAGGGAAGGCCTACGAGCAGTACTTC. This encodes CASSLGGGKAYEQYF.

This clone was seen a handful of times. The V call is TRBV7-2, the J call TRBJ2-7; 14 bases agree with TRBD2. V trimming: 5 bases; J trimming: 2 bases; junction bases outside the gene matches: 11. The CDR3 consists of 18 residues. Germline V gene lookup returns CDR1 SGHTA and CDR2 FQGNSA. This chain's CDR3 is CASSPLTSGRAIPYEQYF. For the CDR3, the DNA is TGTGCCAGCAGCCCCCTGACTAGCGGGAGGGCGATTCCCTACGAGCAGTACTTC.

This clone turned up a few times. The rearrangement uses TRBV5-1 and TRBJ1-2, with 7 bases that match TRBD1. CDR1 is SGHRS and CDR2 is YFSETQ in the germline V gene. Trimming took 0 bases from V and 2 from J; bases not matched to a gene: 7. The CDR3 spans 16 residues. The CDR3 nucleotides are TGCGCCAGCAGCTTGGCTTCGACAGGGCTAAACTATGGCTACACCTTC. Translated: CASSLASTGLNYGYTF. The whole variable domain, filled in from reference TRBV5-1 and TRBJ1-2, reads KAGVTQTPRYLIKTRGQQVTLSCSPISGHRSVSWYQQTPGQGLQFLFEYFSETQRNKGNFPGRFSGRQFSNSRSEMNVSTLELGDSALYLCASSLASTGLNYGYTFGSGTRLTVV.

V gene TRBV5-1 combines with J gene TRBJ2-1; TRBD2 matches 10 bases. CDR1 is SGHRS and CDR2 is YFSETQ in the germline V gene. The CDR3 extends over 16 amino acids. Germline trimming cut 2 bases from V and 9 bases from J; bases unmatched to any gene: 11. The CDR3 here is CASSLLSGTSVGEQFF. The CDR3 bases are TGCGCCAGCAGCTTACTATCCGGGACTAGCGTGGGTGAGCAGTTCTTC.

The chain joins TRBV6-6 to TRBJ1-2, with a tentative D call TRBD1 (6 bases). CDR1 MNHNY and CDR2 SVGAGI come from the germline V gene (reference sequence). Trimming stripped 5 bases from V and 7 bases from J, with 23 bases between. This CDR3 has 16 residues. This CDR3 is CASSPRGGPTLGGYTF. The CDR3 nucleotides are TGTGCCAGCAGTCCACGAGGGGGACCAACCCTGGGTGGCTACACCTTC.

In its sample, this clone was seen once. CDR3 loop: CASSENPGTYEQYF. The CDR3 DNA is TGTGCCAGCAGTGAGAATCCGGGGACCTACGAGCAGTACTTC. V is TRBV2 and J is TRBJ2-7; a possible D gene is TRBD2 (5 bases). CDR3 length: 14 amino acids. Trimming took off 3 bases at V and 2 bases at J, with 11 bases between the two ends. Looked up from germline, CDR1 is SNHLY and CDR2 is FYNNEI.

CDR3 amino acids: CASSSGGVNTEAFF. CDR3 nucleotide sequence: TGTGCCAGTAGTTCCGGGGGGGTGAACACTGAAGCTTTCTTT. V is TRBV19 and J is TRBJ1-1; perhaps TRBD1 as D (5 bases). This CDR3 comprises 14 residues. CDR1 and CDR2 from the germline V gene are LNHDA and SQIVND (reference sequence). V was clipped by 5 bases and J by 0 bases, with 10 bases between them.

V and J are TRBV18 and TRBJ1-1; D is unresolved. The CDR3 extends over 13 amino acids. The germline gives CDR1 KGHSH, CDR2 LQKENI. With 4 bases removed from V and 4 bases from J, the gap between germline ends came to 10 bases. Here the CDR3 DNA reads TGTGCCAGCTCACAGGGAGCGAGCACTGAAGCTTTCTTT. Amino acids: CASSQGASTEAFF.

This clone was observed a few times. The V gene is TRBV30, the J gene TRBJ1-5; 7 bases fit TRBD1. V lost 6 bases and J lost 6; bases outside the gene matches: 8. Germline V gene data show CDR1 as GTSNPN and CDR2 as SVGIG (reference sequence). The CDR3 runs 13 residues. This CDR3 reads CACDRERGQPQHF. CDR3 DNA: TGTGCCTGTGACAGGGAGAGAGGTCAGCCCCAGCATTTT.

CDR3 sequence (DNA): TGTGCCATCAGTGCTGCGGAGCGCACCGGGGAGCTGTTTTTT. This translates into CAISAAERTGELFF. The genes are TRBV10-3 and TRBJ2-2; D unresolved. With 4 bases removed from V and 4 bases from J, the gap between germline ends came to 10 bases. Germline assignment: CDR1 ENHRY and CDR2 SYGVKD. This CDR3 comprises 14 residues.

This rearrangement joins TRBV9 to TRBJ2-5, with D possibly matching TRBD2 (5 bases). Trimming pared 2 bases from V and 4 bases from J, leaving 18 bases between. This CDR3 contains 16 residues. Germline loops: CDR1 SGDLS, CDR2 YYNGEE. DNA for the CDR3: TGTGCCAGCAGCGTTTCTCCGGGAAGTGGCCGAGAGACCCAGTACTTC. It specifies CASSVSPGSGRETQYF.

In its sample, this clone was seen a few times. The chain has TRBV5-4 and TRBJ1-4; D is undetermined. This CDR3 is 15 amino acids long. V was clipped by 4 bases and J by 0 bases, with 10 bases between them. Looked up from germline, CDR1 is SGHNT and CDR2 is YYREEE (reference sequence). The CDR3: CASSESRATNEKLFF. DNA of the CDR3: TGTGCCAGCAGCGAAAGCCGGGCAACTAATGAAAAACTGTTTTTT.

The rearrangement uses TRBV19 and TRBJ2-5, with 7 positions matching TRBD1. Germline-derived CDR1 and CDR2 are LNHDA and SQIVND (reference sequence). The V segment lost 6 bases and the J segment 4 bases; nucleotides outside the gene matches: 11. The CDR3 is 15 amino acids. The CDR3 bases are TGTGCCAGTAGCACTGTGGGAACAGGGGCAGAGACCCAGTACTTC. Its translation is CASSTVGTGAETQYF.

The CDR3 region is CATERGRGDEQFF. The CDR3 DNA is TGTGCCACCGAAAGAGGGCGAGGCGATGAGCAGTTCTTC. This chain uses TRBV5-4 with TRBJ2-1; D perhaps matches TRBD2 (5 bases). The CDR3 is made up of 13 amino acids. Trimming cost V 9 bases and J 8 bases, with 18 bases left between them. Germline values: CDR1 SGHNT, CDR2 YYREEE (reference sequence).

The genes are TRBV4-1 and TRBJ2-2, with 12 bases matching TRBD2. Per the germline V gene, CDR1 is MGHRA and CDR2 is YSYEKL. CDR3 length: 15 residues. The junction had 4 bases not matched to a gene; V was cut back by 4 bases and J by 7 bases. CDR3 DNA: TGCGCCAGCAGCCCTAGCGGGGGGGCGTACGGGGAGCTGTTTTTT. Its protein is CASSPSGGAYGELFF.

This clone was seen once. The chain carries TRBV18 and TRBJ2-1; D might be TRBD2 (6 bases). The germline CDR1 and CDR2 sequences are KGHSH and LQKENI. This CDR3 contains 16 residues. V lost 6 bases and J lost 7, with 22 bases in between. The CDR3: CASSRTAAGPINEQFF. The CDR3 DNA is TGTGCCAGCTCCAGGACGGCGGCGGGGCCGATAAATGAGCAGTTCTTC.

V gene TRBV10-3 combines with J gene TRBJ2-2, with a weak D call TRBD1 (5 bases). Germline CDR1 is ENHRY and CDR2 is SYGVKD. The CDR3 sequence is 14 residues long. The V gene lost 7 bases and the J gene lost 6 bases, with 15 bases spanning the gap. The CDR3 DNA reads as TGTGCCATCAAGCGTGGCAGGGTTTCCGGGGAGCTGTTTTTT. This sequence encodes CAIKRGRVSGELFF.